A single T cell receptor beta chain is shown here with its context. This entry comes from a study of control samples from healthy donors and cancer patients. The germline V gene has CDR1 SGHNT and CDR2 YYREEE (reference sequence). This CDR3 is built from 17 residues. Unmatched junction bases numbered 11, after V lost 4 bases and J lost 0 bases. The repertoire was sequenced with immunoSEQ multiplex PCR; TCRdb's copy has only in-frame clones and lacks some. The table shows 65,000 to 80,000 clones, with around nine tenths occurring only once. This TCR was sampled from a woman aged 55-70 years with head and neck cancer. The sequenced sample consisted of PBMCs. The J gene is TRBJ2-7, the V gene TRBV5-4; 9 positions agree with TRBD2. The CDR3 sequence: CASSPEDLAGNSYEQYF. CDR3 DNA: TGTGCCAGCAGCCCCGAGGATCTAGCGGGGAACTCCTACGAGCAGTACTTC.